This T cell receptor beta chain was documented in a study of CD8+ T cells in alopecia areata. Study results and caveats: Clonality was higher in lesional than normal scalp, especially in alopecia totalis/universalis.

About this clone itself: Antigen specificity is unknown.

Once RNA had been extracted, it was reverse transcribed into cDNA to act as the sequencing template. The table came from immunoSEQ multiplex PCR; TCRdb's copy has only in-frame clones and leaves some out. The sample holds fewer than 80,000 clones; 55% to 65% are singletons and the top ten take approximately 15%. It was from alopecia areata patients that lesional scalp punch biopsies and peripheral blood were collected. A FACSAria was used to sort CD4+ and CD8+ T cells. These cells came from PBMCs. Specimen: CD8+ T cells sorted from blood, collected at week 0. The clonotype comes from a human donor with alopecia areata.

CDR3 sequence: CASSQAPGATDTQYF. The CDR3 bases are TGTGCCAGCAGCCAAGCCCCGGGGGCCACAGATACGCAGTATTTT. The chain recombines TRBV14 with TRBJ2-3; D might be TRBD1 or TRBD2, each matching 6 bases. Trimming left V 1 base short and J 2 bases short, with 10 bases between. Germline CDR1 is SGHDN and CDR2 is FVKESK. The CDR3 is 15 residues long.